These 21 T cell receptor beta chains were sequenced from one sample in a study of T cells after yellow fever vaccination. TCRdb ran MiXCR on the 5' RACE reads and lists one entry per CDR3 protein. The table lists 450,000 to 600,000 distinct CDR3 sequences, 17% of them singletons. The sample here was PBMCs, taken about 5 days after the first yellow fever vaccination. Receptors were obtained from a man between 18 and 29 years old who received the YFV17D yellow fever vaccine.

V is TRBV14 and J is TRBJ1-3; D is undetermined. The CDR3 is made up of 16 amino acids. Germline CDR1 and CDR2: SGHDN and FVKESK. Trimming pared 0 bases from V and 0 bases from J, leaving 9 bases between. CDR3 sequence (DNA): TGTGCCAGCAGCCAAGAGGGCCTGTACTCTGGAAACACCATATATTTT. It codes for CASSQEGLYSGNTIYF. The variable domain in full, with the rest retrieved from reference TRBV14 and TRBJ1-3, is EAGVTQFPSHSVIEKGQTVTLRCDPISGHDNLYWYRRVMGKEIKFLLHFVKESKQDESGMPNNRFLAERTGGTYSTLKVQPAELEDSGVYFCASSQEGLYSGNTIYFGEGSWLTVV.

The sample holds a few counts of this clonotype. The V gene is TRBV5-6, the J gene TRBJ2-5, with TRBD2 identical over 11 bases. The V gene end was trimmed by 0 bases and the J gene end by 0 bases; junction bases not matched to a gene: 1. The CDR3 covers 16 residues. The germline V gene has CDR1 SGHDT and CDR2 YYEEEE. CDR3 sequence (DNA): TGTGCCAGCAGCTTGGGACTAGCGGGGAACCAAGAGACCCAGTACTTC. Translating gives CASSLGLAGNQETQYF.

The gene calls are TRBV20-1 and TRBJ2-3, with TRBD2 matching over 16 bases. V lost 8 bases and J lost 4; bases outside the gene matches: 9. The CDR3 runs to 16 residues. Germline CDR1 and CDR2: DFQATT and SNEGSKA (reference sequence). The CDR3 reads CSTGTSGGAWPDTQYF. The DNA for the CDR3 is TGCAGTACCGGGACTAGCGGGGGGGCCTGGCCAGATACGCAGTATTTT.

The genes are TRBV7-3 and TRBJ2-3, with a weak D call TRBD1 (5 bases). This CDR3 contains 14 residues. The V end lost 2 bases, the J end lost 5 bases, and 11 bases lay between the germline ends. Germline V gene lookup returns CDR1 SGHTA and CDR2 FQGTGA. CDR3 DNA sequence: TGTGCCAGCAGCTTACTGGGGCTTGGAGATACGCAGTATTTT. This gives the protein CASSLLGLGDTQYF. Variable domain in full (rest from reference TRBV7-3 and TRBJ2-3): GAGVSQTPSNKVTEKGKYVELRCDPISGHTALYWYRQSLGQGPEFLIYFQGTGAADDSGLPNDRFFAVRPEGSVSTLKIQRTERGDSAVYLCASSLLGLGDTQYFGPGTRLTVL.

This clonotype has only a few counts. The V and J genes are TRBV5-6 and TRBJ1-6; perhaps TRBD1 as D (5 bases). Germline V gives CDR1 SGHDT, CDR2 YYEEEE. CDR3 length: 14 amino acids. Trimming left V 1 base short and J 9 bases short, with 11 bases between. In DNA form, the CDR3 reads TGTGCCAGCAGCTTGAGGAGGGGCCGTTCACCCCTCCACTTT. Protein sequence: CASSLRRGRSPLHF.

This clonotype was recorded a few times. V is TRBV11-2 and J is TRBJ2-3; D is perhaps TRBD1 (6 bases). The CDR3 is made up of 16 amino acids. Per the germline V gene, CDR1 is SGHAT and CDR2 is FQNNGV. Trimming shortened V by 5 bases and J by 3 bases, and 18 bases separated the two germline ends. The CDR3 sequence is CASSLGAGVITDTQYF. In DNA, the CDR3 is TGTGCCAGCAGCCTGGGGGCAGGGGTTATAACAGATACGCAGTATTTT.

The V call is TRBV5-1, the J call TRBJ1-3; no definite D call. CDR1 and CDR2 (germline): SGHRS, YFSETQ. The CDR3 loop spans 14 amino acids. V lost 5 bases to trimming and J lost 4 bases, with 13 bases between them. This CDR3 is CASRPEGYGNTIYF. The CDR3 bases are TGCGCCAGCAGACCCGAGGGTTACGGAAACACCATATATTTT.

The rearrangement joins TRBV7-3 to TRBJ1-1; D is perhaps TRBD1 (5 bases). V gave up 5 bases and J gave up 0 bases, with 19 bases separating them. CDR3 length: 17 residues. In germline, CDR1 is SGHTA, CDR2 FQGTGA. The CDR3 sequence is CASSRLRGIVVNTEAFF. The DNA of the CDR3 is TGTGCCAGCAGCCGCCTCCGGGGGATCGTTGTGAACACTGAAGCTTTCTTT.

This clonotype was found many times. The chain carries TRBV7-6 and TRBJ2-4; 7 bases fit TRBD2. The germline gives CDR1 SGHVS, CDR2 FNYEAQ. The J segment lost 8 bases and the V segment lost 4 bases, leaving 17 bases of the junction unmatched. The CDR3 consists of 17 residues. This CDR3 is CASSSVSHRNGGDIQYF. The DNA of the CDR3 is TGTGCCAGCAGCTCTGTATCCCACCGTAATGGGGGGGACATTCAGTACTTC. Based on the CDR3 plus reference TRBV7-6 and TRBJ2-4, the full variable domain is GAGVSQSPRYKVTKRGQDVALRCDPISGHVSLYWYRQALGQGPEFLTYFNYEAQQDKSGLPNDRFSAERPEGSISTLTIQRTEQRDSAMYRCASSSVSHRNGGDIQYFGAGTRLSVL.

This clonotype has more than one count but fewer than ten. This sequence joins TRBV10-3 and TRBJ2-3, with TRBD2 as a possible D gene (6 bases). The ends were cut back, 4 bases at V and 3 bases at J, with 14 bases in the middle. Germline CDR1 ENHRY, CDR2 SYGVKD. The CDR3 sequence is 15 residues long. The CDR3 nucleotides read TGTGCCATCAGTGCCGGGGGAACTTCGACAGATACGCAGTATTTT. Its translation is CAISAGGTSTDTQYF.

The chain uses TRBV5-1 and TRBJ2-5; D gene unclear. V gave up 1 base and J gave up 8 bases, with 9 bases separating them. The CDR3 spans 12 residues. The germline CDR1 and CDR2 sequences are SGHRS and YFSETQ. CDR3 sequence reads: CASSLPPETQYF. The CDR3 bases are TGCGCCAGCAGCTTGCCCCCCGAAACCCAGTACTTC.

This clonotype has only a few counts. The chain joins TRBV20-1 to TRBJ1-4; D gene unclear. This CDR3 is 13 amino acids long. Between the trimmed V and J ends, which lost 0 bases and 0 bases, there was a span of 2 bases. Germline loops: CDR1 DFQATT, CDR2 SNEGSKA (reference sequence). The CDR3 sequence is CSARDATNEKLFF. CDR3 bases: TGCAGTGCTAGAGACGCAACTAATGAAAAACTGTTTTTT.

The genes are TRBV4-1 and TRBJ1-2, with 8 bases fitting TRBD1. Per germline, CDR1 MGHRA and CDR2 YSYEKL. The V gene end was trimmed by 4 bases and the J gene end by 0 bases; junction bases not matched to a gene: 10. The CDR3 length is 17 residues. The CDR3 loop reads CASSRHGQGSPNYGYTF. The CDR3 DNA reads TGCGCCAGCAGCCGACACGGACAGGGATCTCCTAACTATGGCTACACCTTC.

The V call is TRBV7-9, the J call TRBJ1-3, with no clear D. Germline-derived CDR1 and CDR2 are SEHNR and FQNEAQ (reference sequence). The CDR3 runs to 16 residues. V shed 5 bases and J shed 2 bases, with 16 bases lying between them. The CDR3 loop is CASSPWEGRTGNTIYF. In nucleotides, the CDR3 is TGTGCCAGCAGCCCCTGGGAGGGAAGAACTGGAAACACCATATATTTT. The entire variable domain, with the rest obtained from reference TRBV7-9 and TRBJ1-3, is as follows: DTGVSQNPRHKITKRGQNVTFRCDPISEHNRLYWYRQTLGQGPEFLTYFQNEAQLEKSRLLSDRFSAERPKGSFSTLEIQRTEQGDSAMYLCASSPWEGRTGNTIYFGEGSWLTVV.

This clonotype was found a few times. V and J are TRBV5-6 and TRBJ1-1; tentatively, D is TRBD1 (5 bases). In germline, CDR1 is SGHDT, CDR2 YYEEEE. The V gene lost 2 bases and the J gene lost 3 bases, with 14 bases spanning the gap. The length of the CDR3 is 15 residues. CDR3 sequence: CASSFQGTGYTEAFF. CDR3 coding DNA: TGTGCCAGCAGCTTTCAAGGGACGGGATACACTGAAGCTTTCTTT.

The chain has TRBV5-6 and TRBJ1-3; D is unclear. CDR1 and CDR2 from the germline V gene are SGHDT and YYEEEE. This CDR3 is 16 amino acids long. Trimming stripped 1 base from V and 0 bases from J, with 11 bases between. CDR3 in amino acids: CASSLFPGSSGNTIYF. CDR3 in DNA: TGTGCCAGCAGCTTGTTCCCCGGGAGCTCTGGAAACACCATATATTTT.

A few counts support this clonotype. The rearrangement links TRBV6-1 to TRBJ2-3; tentative D call: TRBD1 (5 bases). Trimming shortened V by 6 bases and J by 2 bases, and 15 bases separated the two germline ends. CDR3 length equals 15 residues. The germline V gene encodes CDR1 MNHNS and CDR2 SASEGT. The CDR3 is CASRNWGRTTDTQYF. The CDR3 DNA reads as TGTGCCAGCAGGAACTGGGGCAGAACCACAGATACGCAGTATTTT.

This clonotype was counted only a few times. The rearrangement joins TRBV28 to TRBJ1-5; D is perhaps TRBD1 (5 bases). Germline CDR1 reads MDHEN; CDR2 reads SYDVKM. V lost 4 bases to trimming and J lost 7 bases, with 20 bases between them. The CDR3 loop spans 16 amino acids. The CDR3 DNA reads as TGTGCCAGCAGTTCCCCGCAAGGGTCTTGGGGCCAGCCCCAGCATTTT. Translated: CASSSPQGSWGQPQHF. Full variable domain (rest looked up from reference TRBV28 and TRBJ1-5): DVKVTQSSRYLVKRTGEKVFLECVQDMDHENMFWYRQDPGLGLRLIYFSYDVKMKEKGDIPEGYSVSREKKERFSLILESASTNQTSMYLCASSSPQGSWGQPQHFGDGTRLSIL.

The chain joins TRBV5-1 to TRBJ2-5; possibly TRBD2 for D (5 bases). Germline V lookup: CDR1 SGHRS, CDR2 YFSETQ. The ends were cut back, 7 bases at V and 0 bases at J, with 7 bases in the middle. This CDR3 is built from 12 residues. Here the CDR3 reads CASGSNQETQYF. Here the CDR3 DNA reads TGCGCCAGCGGGAGTAACCAAGAGACCCAGTACTTC.

Only a few counts were recorded for this clonotype. The rearrangement links TRBV10-2 to TRBJ2-7; weak D call: TRBD1 (5 bases). CDR3 size: 15 residues. Trimming shortened V by 4 bases and J by 3 bases, and 16 bases separated the two germline ends. The V gene's germline CDR1 is WSHSY and CDR2 SAAADI. The chain's CDR3 is CASSGGENGIYEQYF. CDR3 bases: TGCGCCAGCAGTGGGGGCGAAAATGGGATCTACGAGCAGTACTTC.

This clonotype was observed a handful of times. J is TRBJ2-3 and V is TRBV12-3 or TRBV12-4, with TRBD2 as a possible D gene (6 bases). The CDR3 runs 14 residues. The V end lost 4 bases, the J end lost 2 bases, and 10 bases lay between the germline ends. This CDR3 is CASSSGTPTDTQYF. The CDR3 DNA reads as TGTGCCAGCAGTTCCGGGACTCCCACAGATACGCAGTATTTT.